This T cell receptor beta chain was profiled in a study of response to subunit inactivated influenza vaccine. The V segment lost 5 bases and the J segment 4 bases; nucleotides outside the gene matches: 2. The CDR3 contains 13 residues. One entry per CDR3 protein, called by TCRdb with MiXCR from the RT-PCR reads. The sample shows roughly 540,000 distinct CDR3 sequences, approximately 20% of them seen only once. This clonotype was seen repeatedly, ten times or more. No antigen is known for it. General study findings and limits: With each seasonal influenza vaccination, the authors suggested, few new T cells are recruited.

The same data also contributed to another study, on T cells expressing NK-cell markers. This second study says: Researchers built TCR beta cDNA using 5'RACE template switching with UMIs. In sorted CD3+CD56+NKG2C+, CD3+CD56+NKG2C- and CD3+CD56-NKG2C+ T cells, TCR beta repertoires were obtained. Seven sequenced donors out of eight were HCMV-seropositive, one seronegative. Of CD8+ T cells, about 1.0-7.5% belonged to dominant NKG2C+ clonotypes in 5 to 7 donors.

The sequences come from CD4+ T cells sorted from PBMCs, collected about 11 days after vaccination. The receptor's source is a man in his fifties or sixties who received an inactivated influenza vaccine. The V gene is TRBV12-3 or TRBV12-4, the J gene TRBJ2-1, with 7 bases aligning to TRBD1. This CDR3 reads CASSKGQYNEQFF. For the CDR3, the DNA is TGTGCCAGCAGTAAGGGACAGTACAATGAGCAGTTCTTC.